This passage covers 3 T cell receptor beta chains from one sample sequenced in a study of chemoradiotherapy in HPV16-positive cancers. The method was immunoSEQ multiplex PCR; TCRdb's version includes in-frame clones alone and lacks a portion of them. The sample has some 17,000 clones, about nine tenths seen once. Sample: blood, taken from a patient who underwent chemoradiotherapy. These receptor sequences come from a human donor with HPV-associated anogenital cancer.

V usage is TRBV27 and J usage is TRBJ2-7; 8 bases match TRBD1. The CDR3 is 14 amino acids. Looked up from germline, CDR1 is MNHEY and CDR2 is SMNVEV (reference sequence). V was clipped by 2 bases and J by 4 bases; unmatched bases: 4. CDR3 sequence: CASSLGQGGYEQYF. Here the CDR3 DNA reads TGTGCCAGCAGTTTAGGACAGGGTGGTTACGAGCAGTACTTC.

This chain uses TRBV20-1 with TRBJ1-2, with D hard to call. V lost 5 bases to trimming and J lost 4 bases, with 8 bases between them. Germline V gene lookup returns CDR1 DFQATT and CDR2 SNEGSKA (reference sequence). This CDR3 is 11 amino acids long. CDR3: CSAAAGYGYTF. The CDR3 nucleotides read TGCAGTGCTGCGGCCGGCTATGGCTACACCTTC.

This chain links TRBV11-2 with TRBJ2-7; D is uncertain. The V end lost 1 base, the J end lost 5 bases, and 12 bases lay between the germline ends. The CDR3 extends over 14 amino acids. Germline CDR1 is SGHAT and CDR2 is FQNNGV. The CDR3 sequence is CASSLGLGTDEQYF. In DNA form, the CDR3 reads TGTGCCAGCAGCTTAGGATTGGGTACCGACGAGCAGTACTTC.